These T cell receptor beta chains were read from a single sample in a study of cytomegalovirus exposure and HLA in healthy donors. TCRdb keeps only in-frame clones here, not all; method: immunoSEQ multiplex PCR. In all, the sample yields tens of thousands of clones. The sample taken for sequencing was PBMCs. All receptors come from a middle-aged man in good health and CMV-seronegative. Both conserved end residues are trimmed from each CDR3.

v_gene: TRBV19; CDR3aa: ASSIFWGQTYEQY
v_gene: TRBV6-6; CDR3aa: ASSYSRPYEQY
v_gene: TRBV7-9; CDR3aa: ASSENRGSSEAF
v_gene: TRBV7-3; CDR3aa: ASSALGEADTQY
v_gene: TRBV19; CDR3aa: ASSINRQGMAQPQH
v_gene: TRBV29-1; CDR3aa: SVNDRVGEQY
v_gene: TRBV7-3; CDR3aa: ASSPMAGGSYEQY
v_gene: TRBV9; CDR3aa: ASSQASSGGFDTQY
v_gene: TRBV18; CDR3aa: ASSPSENTEAF
v_gene: TRBV11-2; CDR3aa: ASSLSLGTGHSNVLT
v_gene: TRBV6-5; CDR3aa: ASSYGAARDGGYT
v_gene: TRBV7-9; CDR3aa: ASGPSLVNQPQH
v_gene: TRBV4-3; CDR3aa: ASSQDNGYSGNTIY
v_gene: TRBV6-5; CDR3aa: ASSSWRTEAF
v_gene: TRBV6-5; CDR3aa: ASSYSGGPTYEQY
v_gene: TRBV11-2; CDR3aa: ASTQSGGSFYGYT
v_gene: TRBV19; CDR3aa: ASSSQDLNTGELF
v_gene: TRBV25-1; CDR3aa: ASSERGGLYEQY
v_gene: TRBV28; CDR3aa: ASSSPYSNYGYT
v_gene: TRBV28; CDR3aa: ASVATNEKLF
v_gene: TRBV7-2; CDR3aa: ASSLDMGAGGMNEQF
v_gene: TRBV6-5; CDR3aa: ASSYTGTGSGNTIY
v_gene: TRBV25-1; CDR3aa: ASSRSGTGSYEQY
v_gene: TRBV10-3; CDR3aa: AISEPGSSYEQY
v_gene: TRBV7-9; CDR3aa: ASLWWTGVLYEDTGELF
v_gene: TRBV9; CDR3aa: ASSVAQGQFYGYT
v_gene: TRBV5-8; CDR3aa: ANGWTTHEQF
v_gene: TRBV7-8; CDR3aa: ASSLARGRADNSPLH
v_gene: TRBV4-3; CDR3aa: ASSQDRDREGYEQY
v_gene: TRBV28; CDR3aa: ASSLSPRVKETQY
v_gene: TRBV5-1; CDR3aa: ASSLQGTGQPQH
v_gene: TRBV19; CDR3aa: ASSDTGTANYGYT
v_gene: TRBV5-4; CDR3aa: ASSLGANTGELF
v_gene: TRBV27; CDR3aa: ASSLSGPGQNLYEQY
v_gene: TRBV5-1; CDR3aa: ASSWNGVSEQF
v_gene: TRBV7-9; CDR3aa: ASSLAAGGFLAQETQY
v_gene: TRBV5-4; CDR3aa: ASSFIGGNSPLH
v_gene: TRBV29-1; CDR3aa: SVQRQGADTQY
v_gene: TRBV5-6; CDR3aa: ASSFTGVYTEAF
v_gene: TRBV6-6; CDR3aa: ASSRRPSNYGYT
v_gene: TRBV28; CDR3aa: ASIRGTGDQPQH
v_gene: TRBV19; CDR3aa: ASSRPGGPEAF
v_gene: TRBV27; CDR3aa: ASSRQGRNQPQH
v_gene: TRBV27; CDR3aa: ASSRLLDGAYNSPLH
v_gene: TRBV28; CDR3aa: ASSLVRTEAF